This T cell receptor (beta chain) is from a study of technical replicates of blood from a handful of donors. Profiled with immunoSEQ multiplex PCR; TCRdb holds only in-frame clones, not every one. This sample has about 73,000 clones, with 93% found just once. V shed 0 bases and J 0 bases; nucleotides not matched to a gene: 9. The CDR3 is made up of 19 amino acids. From germline, CDR1 is LGHNT and CDR2 FRNRAP. The chain joins TRBV12-5 to TRBJ1-5; 9 nucleotides agree with TRBD1. The clonotype comes from a human donor in good health. Sequenced sample: T cells isolated from PBMCs. CDR3 in amino acids: CASGLVRTGDSNSNQPQHF. As DNA, the CDR3 is TGTGCTAGTGGTTTGGTTCGGACAGGGGATTCGAATAGCAATCAGCCCCAGCATTTT.